This is a list of T cell receptor beta chains from one sample in a study of PD-L1 blockade in urothelial cancer. Repertoires were generated with immunoSEQ multiplex PCR, while TCRdb's copy carries only in-frame clones and drops some. Found here are about 40,000 clones, around 83% of them singletons; the top ten hold about 15%. The sample in question was PBMCs, obtained around atezolizumab (anti-PD-L1) treatment. The source of these receptors is a man aged 55 to 69 with urothelial cancer. The CDR3 runs from the conserved cysteine through the conserved F or W. The order of the fields is clone size, V gene, D gene, J gene, CDR3 DNA, CDR3 protein. The D gene is left open where the match is weak. Not every row has a clone size; where given, it reads once, few, many or a size class.

clone size: NA; V gene: TRBV27; D gene: TRBD1; J gene: TRBJ1-1; CDR3 DNA: TGTGCCAGCAGTTGGCAGGGGGGTCGAGGCACTGAAGCTTTCTTT; CDR3 protein: CASSWQGGRGTEAFF
clone size: NA; V gene: TRBV19; D gene: NA; J gene: TRBJ1-5; CDR3 DNA: TGTGCCAGTAGTATGGGACTGGCGGGGAATAGCAATCAGCCCCAGCATTTT; CDR3 protein: CASSMGLAGNSNQPQHF
clone size: NA; V gene: TRBV2; D gene: TRBD1; J gene: TRBJ1-5; CDR3 DNA: TGTGCCAGCAGTGGGGGGATGGGACAGGATGTACATCAGCCCCAGCATTTT; CDR3 protein: CASSGGMGQDVHQPQHF
clone size: NA; V gene: TRBV10-3; D gene: TRBD2; J gene: TRBJ2-7; CDR3 DNA: TGTGCCATCAAGGCGGGAGGAACCTACGAGCAGTACTTC; CDR3 protein: CAIKAGGTYEQYF
clone size: NA; V gene: TRBV5-8; D gene: NA; J gene: TRBJ2-1; CDR3 DNA: TGTGCCAGCAGCTTGGCTGGGGGGATCTCCAATGAGCAGTTCTTC; CDR3 protein: CASSLAGGISNEQFF
clone size: NA; V gene: TRBV28; D gene: TRBD1; J gene: TRBJ1-2; CDR3 DNA: TGTGCCAGCAGTTCGGGACAGGACTATGGCTACACCTTC; CDR3 protein: CASSSGQDYGYTF
clone size: NA; V gene: TRBV25-1; D gene: NA; J gene: TRBJ2-1; CDR3 DNA: TGTGCCAGCAGTGATACCCGAGGCAGGGCTTCCTACAATGAGCAGTTCTTC; CDR3 protein: CASSDTRGRASYNEQFF
clone size: NA; V gene: TRBV18; D gene: TRBD1; J gene: TRBJ2-2; CDR3 DNA: TGTGCCAGCTCACCAGGACAGGGGATAGCCGGGGAGCTGTTTTTT; CDR3 protein: CASSPGQGIAGELFF
clone size: NA; V gene: TRBV10-2; D gene: TRBD1; J gene: TRBJ2-2; CDR3 DNA: TGCGCCAGCAGCCGGGACAGCGGGGAGCTGTTTTTT; CDR3 protein: CASSRDSGELFF
clone size: NA; V gene: TRBV27; D gene: TRBD1; J gene: TRBJ1-1; CDR3 DNA: TGTGCCAGCAGTTCTAGGACAGGGAGGGACACTGAAGCTTTCTTT; CDR3 protein: CASSSRTGRDTEAFF
clone size: NA; V gene: TRBV5-1; D gene: TRBD1; J gene: TRBJ2-1; CDR3 DNA: TGCGCCAGCAGCCCTAGGACAGGGGGTGTATTAGGGAATGAGCAGTTCTTC; CDR3 protein: CASSPRTGGVLGNEQFF
clone size: NA; V gene: TRBV10-3; D gene: NA; J gene: TRBJ2-2; CDR3 DNA: TGTGCCATCAGAGGGGAGGGGGAAACCGGGGAGCTGTTTTTT; CDR3 protein: CAIRGEGETGELFF
clone size: NA; V gene: TRBV14; D gene: TRBD2; J gene: TRBJ2-1; CDR3 DNA: TGTGCCAGCAGAGACACAGGGAGCGGGGGAAATGAGCAGTTCTTC; CDR3 protein: CASRDTGSGGNEQFF
clone size: NA; V gene: TRBV30; D gene: NA; J gene: TRBJ2-7; CDR3 DNA: TGTGCCTGGACTAGCGAGTACGAGCAGTACTTC; CDR3 protein: CAWTSEYEQYF
clone size: NA; V gene: TRBV28; D gene: TRBD2; J gene: TRBJ2-1; CDR3 DNA: TGTGCCAGCACCACTATTCGCAGCGGGGGGACCTACAATGAGCAGTTCTTC; CDR3 protein: CASTTIRSGGTYNEQFF
clone size: NA; V gene: TRBV4-2; D gene: TRBD2; J gene: TRBJ2-5; CDR3 DNA: TGTGCCAGCAGCCAAGAGACGGGGGGGCTAGAGACCCAGTACTTC; CDR3 protein: CASSQETGGLETQYF
clone size: NA; V gene: TRBV21-1; D gene: NA; J gene: TRBJ2-7; CDR3 DNA: TGTGCCAGCAGCAAACCAGCGGGGGACGGGACCTACGAGCAGTACTTC; CDR3 protein: CASSKPAGDGTYEQYF
clone size: NA; V gene: TRBV6-1; D gene: NA; J gene: TRBJ2-2; CDR3 DNA: TGTGCCAGCAGTGAGGGGCGGAACACCGGGGAGCTGTTTTTT; CDR3 protein: CASSEGRNTGELFF
clone size: NA; V gene: TRBV2; D gene: TRBD2; J gene: TRBJ2-1; CDR3 DNA: TGTGCCAGCAGTGAAGAGTTGTTCGGGCGGGGGGGGTACAATGAGCAGTTCTTC; CDR3 protein: CASSEELFGRGGYNEQFF
clone size: NA; V gene: TRBV7-2; D gene: NA; J gene: TRBJ2-2; CDR3 DNA: TGTGCCAGCAGCTTTACAGGGAACGCGAACACCGGGGAGCTGTTTTTT; CDR3 protein: CASSFTGNANTGELFF
clone size: NA; V gene: TRBV5-5; D gene: TRBD2; J gene: TRBJ2-5; CDR3 DNA: TGTGCCAGCAGCTTGGGCGGGAGGGGGGAGACCCAGTACTTC; CDR3 protein: CASSLGGRGETQYF
clone size: NA; V gene: TRBV7-2; D gene: TRBD1; J gene: TRBJ2-6; CDR3 DNA: TGTGCCAGCAGCCCAGGGGGCGCTGGGGCCAACGTCCTGACTTTC; CDR3 protein: CASSPGGAGANVLTF
clone size: NA; V gene: TRBV5-4; D gene: TRBD2; J gene: TRBJ2-5; CDR3 DNA: TGTGCCAGCAGCTTGCAGCGGGGGTCCCCAGAGACCCAGTACTTC; CDR3 protein: CASSLQRGSPETQYF
clone size: NA; V gene: TRBV2; D gene: NA; J gene: TRBJ1-1; CDR3 DNA: TGTGCCAGCAAGGAGACGGTTAGCGTGAACACTGAAGCTTTCTTT; CDR3 protein: CASKETVSVNTEAFF
clone size: NA; V gene: TRBV6-5; D gene: TRBD1; J gene: TRBJ2-7; CDR3 DNA: TGTGCCAGCAGGTCCGGGACAGGGGATGGGGAGCAGTACTTC; CDR3 protein: CASRSGTGDGEQYF
clone size: NA; V gene: TRBV7-2; D gene: TRBD1; J gene: TRBJ1-5; CDR3 DNA: TGTGCCAGCAGCCCCCGGGACAGTCAAGTGAGACAGCCCCAGCATTTT; CDR3 protein: CASSPRDSQVRQPQHF
clone size: NA; V gene: TRBV4-2; D gene: NA; J gene: TRBJ1-5; CDR3 DNA: TGTGCCAGCAGCCAAGAAAAGCGCTCCTATCAGCCCCAGCATTTT; CDR3 protein: CASSQEKRSYQPQHF
clone size: NA; V gene: TRBV28; D gene: TRBD1; J gene: TRBJ1-5; CDR3 DNA: TGTGCCAGCATGACAGGGACACATTACAAGCAATACCAGCCCCAGCATTTT; CDR3 protein: CASMTGTHYKQYQPQHF
clone size: NA; V gene: TRBV6-1; D gene: TRBD1; J gene: TRBJ1-1; CDR3 DNA: TGTGCCAGCTCAGAAGGGACAGGACCGAACACTGAAGCTTTCTTT; CDR3 protein: CASSEGTGPNTEAFF
clone size: NA; V gene: TRBV5-1; D gene: TRBD1; J gene: TRBJ2-7; CDR3 DNA: TGCGCCAGCAGCCTACAGGGGGCCCCCTACGAGCAGTACTTC; CDR3 protein: CASSLQGAPYEQYF
clone size: NA; V gene: TRBV28; D gene: TRBD1; J gene: TRBJ2-7; CDR3 DNA: TGTGCCAGCAGCCCGGGACAGGGCCACTCCTACGAGCAGTACTTC; CDR3 protein: CASSPGQGHSYEQYF
clone size: NA; V gene: TRBV18; D gene: NA; J gene: TRBJ2-1; CDR3 DNA: TGTGCCAGCTCACCTCTAGCGCAGAGCTCCTACAATGAGCAGTTCTTC; CDR3 protein: CASSPLAQSSYNEQFF
clone size: NA; V gene: TRBV5-1; D gene: TRBD2; J gene: TRBJ2-7; CDR3 DNA: TGCGCCAGCAGCCCCCCTGGGGGGGAATACGAGCAGTACTTC; CDR3 protein: CASSPPGGEYEQYF
clone size: NA; V gene: TRBV14; D gene: NA; J gene: TRBJ2-1; CDR3 DNA: TGTGCCAGCAGCCCCCTGCAGGGTACCTACAATGAGCAGTTCTTC; CDR3 protein: CASSPLQGTYNEQFF
clone size: NA; V gene: TRBV30; D gene: NA; J gene: TRBJ2-3; CDR3 DNA: TGTGCCTACAACAGAGACACAGATACGCAGTATTTT; CDR3 protein: CAYNRDTDTQYF
clone size: few; V gene: TRBV6-5; D gene: TRBD1; J gene: TRBJ2-3; CDR3 DNA: TGTGCCAGCACTCCAACAGGGGGCACAGATACGCAGTATTTT; CDR3 protein: CASTPTGGTDTQYF
clone size: NA; V gene: TRBV27; D gene: TRBD1; J gene: TRBJ1-3; CDR3 DNA: TGTGCCAGCAGTTCCAAGACAGGGTATGGAAACACCATATATTTT; CDR3 protein: CASSSKTGYGNTIYF
clone size: NA; V gene: TRBV5-1; D gene: NA; J gene: TRBJ2-2; CDR3 DNA: TGCGCCAGCAGTGAGGGATTAAGAGGCACCGGGGAGCTGTTTTTT; CDR3 protein: CASSEGLRGTGELFF
clone size: NA; V gene: TRBV28; D gene: TRBD1; J gene: TRBJ1-1; CDR3 DNA: TGTGCCATCGGGACAGGGGGGAACACTGAAGCTTTCTTT; CDR3 protein: CAIGTGGNTEAFF
clone size: NA; V gene: TRBV7-2; D gene: TRBD2; J gene: TRBJ2-3; CDR3 DNA: TGTGCCAGCAGACTAGCGGGGGGGAGCACAGATACGCAGTATTTT; CDR3 protein: CASRLAGGSTDTQYF
clone size: NA; V gene: TRBV5-5; D gene: NA; J gene: TRBJ1-6; CDR3 DNA: TGTGCCAGCAGCTTGGCTAGGGGCCAATATAATTCACCCCTCCACTTT; CDR3 protein: CASSLARGQYNSPLHF
clone size: NA; V gene: TRBV7-9; D gene: TRBD1; J gene: TRBJ2-1; CDR3 DNA: TGTGCCAGCAGCTTAGGTTCGGCAGGGGGCAATGAGCAGTTCTTC; CDR3 protein: CASSLGSAGGNEQFF
clone size: NA; V gene: TRBV10-1; D gene: NA; J gene: TRBJ1-1; CDR3 DNA: TGCGCCAGCAGTGAGGGAGTGAACACTGAAGCTTTCTTT; CDR3 protein: CASSEGVNTEAFF
clone size: NA; V gene: TRBV19; D gene: NA; J gene: TRBJ1-6; CDR3 DNA: TGTGCCAGTAGTACCGTAGGACAGAAGAGTTTTCAGGGTTCACCCCTCCACTTT; CDR3 protein: CASSTVGQKSFQGSPLHF
clone size: NA; V gene: TRBV27; D gene: NA; J gene: TRBJ2-7; CDR3 DNA: TGTGCCAGCAGTTTACGGGGGACAGTAATATACGAGCAGTACTTC; CDR3 protein: CASSLRGTVIYEQYF
clone size: NA; V gene: TRBV18; D gene: TRBD1; J gene: TRBJ1-5; CDR3 DNA: TGTGCCAGCTCACCCCTAACGGGACAGGGTGGAGCGAGGGGCAATCAGCCCCAGCATTTT; CDR3 protein: CASSPLTGQGGARGNQPQHF
clone size: many; V gene: TRBV25-1; D gene: TRBD1; J gene: TRBJ2-7; CDR3 DNA: TGTGCCAGCAGTTACAGGGGCGACGAGCAGTACTTC; CDR3 protein: CASSYRGDEQYF
clone size: NA; V gene: TRBV28; D gene: NA; J gene: TRBJ2-5; CDR3 DNA: TGTGCCAGCAGTGGAGGGGGCCCGCCTCAAGAGACCCAGTACTTC; CDR3 protein: CASSGGGPPQETQYF
clone size: NA; V gene: TRBV13; D gene: NA; J gene: TRBJ1-3; CDR3 DNA: TGTGCCAGCAGCTTAGTCCTCGCGGGGGGCGGCAACACCATATATTTT; CDR3 protein: CASSLVLAGGGNTIYF
clone size: NA; V gene: TRBV6-6; D gene: NA; J gene: TRBJ1-1; CDR3 DNA: TGTGCCAGCAGTAGACAGCTTGAGGCTTTCTTT; CDR3 protein: CASSRQLEAFF
clone size: NA; V gene: TRBV11-2; D gene: TRBD1; J gene: TRBJ2-2; CDR3 DNA: TGTGCCAGCAGCTCGACAGGGGCCGGGGAGCTGTTTTTT; CDR3 protein: CASSSTGAGELFF
clone size: NA; V gene: TRBV28; D gene: NA; J gene: TRBJ1-5; CDR3 DNA: TGTGCCAGCAGTTTATTGAGCCAAAATCAGCCCCAGCATTTT; CDR3 protein: CASSLLSQNQPQHF
clone size: NA; V gene: TRBV5-8; D gene: TRBD1; J gene: TRBJ1-1; CDR3 DNA: TGTGCCAGCAACCCACAGGGGGCCCACCATTCAGCTACTTTCTTT; CDR3 protein: CASNPQGAHHSATFF
clone size: NA; V gene: TRBV6-5; D gene: NA; J gene: TRBJ2-1; CDR3 DNA: TGTGCCAGCAGTTACTCGGGCAGGGAAAATGAGCAGTTCTTC; CDR3 protein: CASSYSGRENEQFF